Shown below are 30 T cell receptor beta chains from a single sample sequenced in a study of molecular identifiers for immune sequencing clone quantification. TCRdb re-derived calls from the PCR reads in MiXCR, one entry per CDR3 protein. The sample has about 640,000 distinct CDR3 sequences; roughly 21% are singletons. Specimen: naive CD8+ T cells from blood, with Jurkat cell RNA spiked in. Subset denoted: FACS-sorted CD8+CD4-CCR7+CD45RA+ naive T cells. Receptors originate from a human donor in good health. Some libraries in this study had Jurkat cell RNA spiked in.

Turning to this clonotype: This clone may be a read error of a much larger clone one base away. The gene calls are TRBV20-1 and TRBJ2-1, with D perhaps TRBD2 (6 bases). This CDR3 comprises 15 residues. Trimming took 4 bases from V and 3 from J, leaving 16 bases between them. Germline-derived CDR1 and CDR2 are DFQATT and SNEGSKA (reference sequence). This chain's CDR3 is CSAKGDSINYNEQFF. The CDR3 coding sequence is TGCAGTGCTAAAGGGGACTCCATAAACTACAATGAGCAGTTCTTC.

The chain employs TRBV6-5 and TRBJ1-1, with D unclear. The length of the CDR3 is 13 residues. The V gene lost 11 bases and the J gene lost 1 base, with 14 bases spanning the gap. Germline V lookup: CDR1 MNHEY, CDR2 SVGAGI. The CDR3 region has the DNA TGTGCCGTAACGGAGGGCTGGAACACTGAAGCTTTCTTT. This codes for CAVTEGWNTEAFF.

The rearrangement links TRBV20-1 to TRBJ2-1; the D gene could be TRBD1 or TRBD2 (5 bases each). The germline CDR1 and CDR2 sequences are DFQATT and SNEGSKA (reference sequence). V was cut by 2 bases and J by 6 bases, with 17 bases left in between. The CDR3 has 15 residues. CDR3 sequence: CSARSLGVPRNEQFF. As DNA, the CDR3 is TGCAGTGCTAGAAGTTTGGGGGTTCCTCGCAATGAGCAGTTCTTC.

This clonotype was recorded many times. The DNA for the CDR3 is TGTGCCTGTCAGATGAACACTGAAGCTTTCTTT. Its translation is CACQMNTEAFF. The gene calls are TRBV30 and TRBJ1-1; D unclear. The V and J ends lost 6 bases and 0 bases respectively, with 5 bases between them. The CDR3 sequence is 11 residues long. In germline, CDR1 is GTSNPN, CDR2 SVGIG (reference sequence).

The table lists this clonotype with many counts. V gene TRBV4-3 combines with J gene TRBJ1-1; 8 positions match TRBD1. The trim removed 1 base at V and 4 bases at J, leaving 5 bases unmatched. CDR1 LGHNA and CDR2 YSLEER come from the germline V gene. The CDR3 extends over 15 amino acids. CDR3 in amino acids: CASSQGPGQGTEAFF. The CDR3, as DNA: TGCGCCAGCAGCCAAGGTCCCGGACAGGGCACTGAAGCTTTCTTT.

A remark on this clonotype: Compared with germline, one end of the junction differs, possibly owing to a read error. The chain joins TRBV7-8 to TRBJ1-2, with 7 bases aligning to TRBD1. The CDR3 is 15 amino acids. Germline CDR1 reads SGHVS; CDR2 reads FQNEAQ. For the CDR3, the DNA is TGTGCCAGCAGCTTAGAGGGCAGGGGGAACTATGGCTACGCCTTC. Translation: CASSLEGRGNYGYAF.

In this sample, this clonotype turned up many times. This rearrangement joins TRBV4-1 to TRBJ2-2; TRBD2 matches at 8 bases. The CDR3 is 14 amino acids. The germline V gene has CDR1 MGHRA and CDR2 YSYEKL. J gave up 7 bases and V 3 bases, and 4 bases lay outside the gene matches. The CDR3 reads CASSHAGGVGELFF. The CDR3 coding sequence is TGCGCCAGCAGCCACGCGGGGGGAGTCGGGGAGCTGTTTTTT.

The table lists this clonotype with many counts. Here the CDR3 reads CASSSLLVTGGDSPLHF. CDR3 in DNA: TGTGCCAGCAGCAGCCTACTCGTGACAGGGGGGGATTCACCCCTCCACTTT. The V call is TRBV6-5, the J call TRBJ1-6; the match to TRBD1 covers 9 bases. Germline V gives CDR1 MNHEY, CDR2 SVGAGI. V gave up 6 bases and J gave up 8 bases; unmatched junction bases: 14. This CDR3 has 17 amino acids.

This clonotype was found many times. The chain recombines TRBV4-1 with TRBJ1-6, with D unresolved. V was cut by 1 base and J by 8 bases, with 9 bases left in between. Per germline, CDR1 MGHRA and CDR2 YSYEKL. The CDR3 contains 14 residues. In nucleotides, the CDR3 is TGCGCCAGCAGCCAAGGTACGGGTTATTCACCCCTCCACTTT. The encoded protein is CASSQGTGYSPLHF.

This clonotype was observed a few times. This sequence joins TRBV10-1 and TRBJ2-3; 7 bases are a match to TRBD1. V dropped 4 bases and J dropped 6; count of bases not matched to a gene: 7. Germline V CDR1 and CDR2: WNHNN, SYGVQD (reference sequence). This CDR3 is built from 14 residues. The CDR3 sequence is CASSANRGPDTQYF. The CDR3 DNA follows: TGCGCCAGCAGTGCAAACAGGGGTCCCGATACGCAGTATTTT.

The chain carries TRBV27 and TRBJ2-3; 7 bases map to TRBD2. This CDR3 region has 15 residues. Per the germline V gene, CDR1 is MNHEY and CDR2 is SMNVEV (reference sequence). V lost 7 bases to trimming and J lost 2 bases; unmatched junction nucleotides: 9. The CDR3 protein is CASKAGGGPTDTQYF. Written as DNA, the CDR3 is TGTGCCAGCAAAGCGGGCGGGGGACCCACAGATACGCAGTATTTT.

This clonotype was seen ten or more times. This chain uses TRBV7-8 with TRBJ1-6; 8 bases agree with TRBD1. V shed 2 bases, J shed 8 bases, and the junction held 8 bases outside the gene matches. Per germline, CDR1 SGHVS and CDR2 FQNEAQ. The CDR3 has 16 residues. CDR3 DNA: TGTGCCAGCAGCTTATCGCAGGGGGCTTCTTATTCACCCCTCCACTTT. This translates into CASSLSQGASYSPLHF.

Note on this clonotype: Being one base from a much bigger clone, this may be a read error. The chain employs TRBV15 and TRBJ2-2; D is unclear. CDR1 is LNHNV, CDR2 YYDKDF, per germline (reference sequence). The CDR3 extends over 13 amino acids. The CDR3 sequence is CAASVRNTGELFF. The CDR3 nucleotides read TGTGCCGCCAGCGTCAGGAACACCGGGGAGCTGTTTTTT.

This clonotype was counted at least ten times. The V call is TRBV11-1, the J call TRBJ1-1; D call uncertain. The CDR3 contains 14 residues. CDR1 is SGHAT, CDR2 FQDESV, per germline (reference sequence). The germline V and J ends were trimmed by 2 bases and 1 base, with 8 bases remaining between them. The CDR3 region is CASSLFGPNTEAFF. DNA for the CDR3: TGTGCCAGCAGCTTATTTGGTCCGAACACTGAAGCTTTCTTT.

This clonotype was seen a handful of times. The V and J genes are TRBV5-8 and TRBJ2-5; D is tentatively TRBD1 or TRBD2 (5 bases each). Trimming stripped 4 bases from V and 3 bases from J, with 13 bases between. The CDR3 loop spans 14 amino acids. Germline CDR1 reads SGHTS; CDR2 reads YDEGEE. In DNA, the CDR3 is TGTGCCAGCAGCGGCTGGGGGAGCAAAGAGACCCAGTACTTC. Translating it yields CASSGWGSKETQYF.

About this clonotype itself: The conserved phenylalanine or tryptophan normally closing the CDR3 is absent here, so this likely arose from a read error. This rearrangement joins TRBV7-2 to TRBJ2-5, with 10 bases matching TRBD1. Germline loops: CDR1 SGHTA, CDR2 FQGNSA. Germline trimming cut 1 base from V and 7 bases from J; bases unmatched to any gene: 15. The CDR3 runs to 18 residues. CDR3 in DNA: TGTGCCAGCAGCTTAGAGGTCCCGGGACAGGGGTGCTTGTGGACCCAGTACCTC. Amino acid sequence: CASSLEVPGQGCLWTQYL.

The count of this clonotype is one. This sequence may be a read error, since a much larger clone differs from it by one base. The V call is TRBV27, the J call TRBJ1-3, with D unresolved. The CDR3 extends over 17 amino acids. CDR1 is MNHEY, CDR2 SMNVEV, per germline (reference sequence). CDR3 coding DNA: TGTGCCAGCGGTTTATCGATGGCTGACTACTCTGGAAACACCATATATTTT. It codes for CASGLSMADYSGNTIYF.

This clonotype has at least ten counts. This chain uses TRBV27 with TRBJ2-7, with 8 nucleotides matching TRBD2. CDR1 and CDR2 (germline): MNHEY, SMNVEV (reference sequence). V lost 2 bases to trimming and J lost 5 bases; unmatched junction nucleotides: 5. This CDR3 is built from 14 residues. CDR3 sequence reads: CASSLNGRAHEQYF. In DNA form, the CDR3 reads TGTGCCAGCAGTTTAAACGGGAGGGCCCACGAGCAGTACTTC.

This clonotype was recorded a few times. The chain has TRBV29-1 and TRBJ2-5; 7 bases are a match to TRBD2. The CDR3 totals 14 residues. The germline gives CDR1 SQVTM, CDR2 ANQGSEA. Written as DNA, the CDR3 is TGCAACGTAGCCCTGGGGGGGATCCAAGAGACCCAGTACTTC. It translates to CNVALGGIQETQYF.

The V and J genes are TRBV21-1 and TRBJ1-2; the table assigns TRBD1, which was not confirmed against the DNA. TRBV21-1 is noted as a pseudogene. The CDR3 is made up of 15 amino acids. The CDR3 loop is CASTRQIGTSYGYTF. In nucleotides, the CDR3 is TGTGCCAGCACCAGACAGATCGGGACGTCCTATGGCTACACCTTC.

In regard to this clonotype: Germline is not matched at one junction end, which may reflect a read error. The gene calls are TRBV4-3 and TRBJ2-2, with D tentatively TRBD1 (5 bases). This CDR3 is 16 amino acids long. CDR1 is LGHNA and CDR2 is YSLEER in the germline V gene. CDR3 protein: CASSKGPSSNAGELFF. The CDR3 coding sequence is TGCGCCAGCAGTAAGGGGCCCTCCTCGAACGCCGGAGAGCTGTTTTTT.

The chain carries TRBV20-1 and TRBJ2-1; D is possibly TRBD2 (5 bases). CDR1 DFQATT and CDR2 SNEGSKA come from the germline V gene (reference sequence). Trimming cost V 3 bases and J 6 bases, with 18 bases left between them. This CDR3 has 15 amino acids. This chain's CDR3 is CSASPWENVVNEQFF. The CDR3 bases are TGCAGTGCTAGCCCCTGGGAGAACGTAGTCAATGAGCAGTTCTTC.

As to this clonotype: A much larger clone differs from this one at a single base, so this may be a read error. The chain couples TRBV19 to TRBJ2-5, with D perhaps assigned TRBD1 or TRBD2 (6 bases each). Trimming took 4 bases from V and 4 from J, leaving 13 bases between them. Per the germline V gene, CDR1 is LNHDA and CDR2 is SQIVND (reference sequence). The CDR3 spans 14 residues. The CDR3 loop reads CASSTLGGSETQYF. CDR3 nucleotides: TGTGCCAGTAGTACCCTAGGGGGGTCAGAGACCCAGTACTTC.

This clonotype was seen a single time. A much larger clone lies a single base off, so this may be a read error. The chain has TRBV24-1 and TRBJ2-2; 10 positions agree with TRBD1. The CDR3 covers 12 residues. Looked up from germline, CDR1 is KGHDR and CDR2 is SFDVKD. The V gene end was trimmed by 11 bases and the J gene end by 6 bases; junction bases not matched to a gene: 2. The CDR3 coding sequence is TGTGCCATCGGACAGGGGGCCGGGGAGCTGTTTTTT. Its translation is CAIGQGAGELFF.

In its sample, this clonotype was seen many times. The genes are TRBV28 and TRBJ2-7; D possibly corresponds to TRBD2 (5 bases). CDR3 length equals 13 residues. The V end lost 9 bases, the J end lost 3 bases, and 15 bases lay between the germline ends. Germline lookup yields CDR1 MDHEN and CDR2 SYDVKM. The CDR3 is CASIAQGSYEQYF. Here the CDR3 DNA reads TGTGCCAGTATAGCGCAAGGGAGCTACGAGCAGTACTTC.

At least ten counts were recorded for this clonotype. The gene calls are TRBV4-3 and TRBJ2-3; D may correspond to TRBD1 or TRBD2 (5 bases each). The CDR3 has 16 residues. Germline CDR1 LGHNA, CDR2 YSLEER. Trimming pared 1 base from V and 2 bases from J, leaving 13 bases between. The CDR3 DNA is TGCGCCAGCAGCCAAGGGGGAGCAGGGACCACAGATACGCAGTATTTT. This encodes CASSQGGAGTTDTQYF.

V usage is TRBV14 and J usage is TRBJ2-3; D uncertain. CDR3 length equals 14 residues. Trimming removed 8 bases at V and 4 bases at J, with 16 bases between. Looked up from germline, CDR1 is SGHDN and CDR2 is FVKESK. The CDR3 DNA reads TGTGCCAGCGGCCGAAGGAACTCGGCAGATACGCAGTATTTT. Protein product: CASGRRNSADTQYF.

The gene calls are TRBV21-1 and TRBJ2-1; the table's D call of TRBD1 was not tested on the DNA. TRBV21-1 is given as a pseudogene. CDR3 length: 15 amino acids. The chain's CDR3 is CASTGEGGVYNEQFF. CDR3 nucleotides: TGTGCCAGCACTGGAGAGGGGGGGGTGTACAATGAGCAGTTCTTC.

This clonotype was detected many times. CDR3 nucleotides: TGTGCCAGTAGTGGGCGGGAAAGCTCCTATAATTCACCCCTCCACTTT. Translated: CASSGRESSYNSPLHF. V is TRBV19 and J is TRBJ1-6; D gene ambiguous. Per germline, CDR1 LNHDA and CDR2 SQIVND (reference sequence). The CDR3 consists of 16 residues. Trimming took 5 bases from V and 0 from J, leaving 11 bases between them.

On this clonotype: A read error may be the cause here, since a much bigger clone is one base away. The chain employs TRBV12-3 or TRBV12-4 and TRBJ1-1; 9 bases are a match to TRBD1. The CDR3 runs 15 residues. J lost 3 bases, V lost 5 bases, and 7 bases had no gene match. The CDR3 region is CASSLQGATYTEAFF. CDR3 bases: TGTGCCAGCAGTCTACAGGGGGCTACTTACACTGAAGCTTTCTTT.